This T cell receptor (beta chain) was sequenced in a study of blood T cell repertoires in COVID-19. Study as a whole: Samples came from the United States, Italy and Spain, spanning acute and convalescent COVID-19. T cells, B-cell-depleted T cells, or PBMCs provided the cDNA or gDNA that served as material.

The authors' processing: Nucleated cell counts were estimated from reference gene primer amplification. Assay used: immunoSEQ multiplex PCR; TCRdb lists only in-frame clones, some missing. V, J and clone size were drawn from that table, and D and trimming were deduced from the DNA. Of roughly 200,000 clones in the sample, around 83% are singletons; the top ten hold about 5%. V lost 3 bases and J lost 0; bases outside the gene matches: 8. This CDR3 comprises 16 residues. Germline V lookup: CDR1 SGHKS, CDR2 YYEKEE (reference sequence). This sequence joins TRBV5-5 and TRBJ1-1; 7 nucleotides align to TRBD1. The sequencing input was peripheral blood. The clonotype was recovered from a woman older than 75 with acute or convalescent COVID-19. The CDR3 nucleotides are TGTGCCAGCAGCTCCCGAGGGGGCAGACTGAACACTGAAGCTTTCTTT. Encoded protein: CASSSRGGRLNTEAFF.